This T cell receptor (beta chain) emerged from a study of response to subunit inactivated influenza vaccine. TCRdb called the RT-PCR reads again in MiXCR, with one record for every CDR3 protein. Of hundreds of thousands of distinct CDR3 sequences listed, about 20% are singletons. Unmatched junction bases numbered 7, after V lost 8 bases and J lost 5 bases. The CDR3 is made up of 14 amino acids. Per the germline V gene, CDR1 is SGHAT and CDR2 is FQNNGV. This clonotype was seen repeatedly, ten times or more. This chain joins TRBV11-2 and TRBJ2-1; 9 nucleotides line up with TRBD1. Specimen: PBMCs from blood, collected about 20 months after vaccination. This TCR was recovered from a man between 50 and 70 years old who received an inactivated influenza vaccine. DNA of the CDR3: TGTGCCAGCCACATGGGACAGGGAAACAATGAGCAGTTCTTC. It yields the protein CASHMGQGNNEQFF.